What follows are 19 T cell receptor beta chains derived from one specimen sequenced in a study of control samples from healthy donors and cancer patients. Only in-frame clones appear in the TCRdb table, and some are missing; sequencing was by immunoSEQ multiplex PCR. The repertoire has some 120,000 clones, approximately 92% of them found once; the top ten carry 0.5% to 0.7%. Sequencing was done on a sample of PBMCs. Source of these receptors: a man older than 75 with head and neck cancer.

Comment on this clone: The sample holds other DNA sequences that translate to the same CDR3. This sequence joins TRBV12-3 or TRBV12-4 and TRBJ2-2; D uncertain. This CDR3 spans 13 amino acids. Between the trimmed V and J ends, which lost 11 bases and 1 base, there was a span of 11 bases. CDR3 loop: CALRPLNTGELFF. CDR3 in DNA: TGTGCCTTGAGGCCCTTGAACACCGGGGAGCTGTTTTTT.

This rearrangement joins TRBV12-3 or TRBV12-4 to TRBJ2-7; TRBD1 agrees at 7 bases. Trimming took 6 bases from V and 2 from J; bases not matched to a gene: 1. The length of the CDR3 is 12 residues. CDR3 residues: CASRDRTYEQYF. The CDR3 region has the DNA TGTGCCAGCAGGGACAGGACCTACGAGCAGTACTTC.

This clone has a handful of counts. The chain employs TRBV7-9 and TRBJ1-1; the D gene is possibly TRBD1 (5 bases). Between the trimmed V and J ends, which lost 4 bases and 1 base, there was a span of 7 bases. This CDR3 contains 13 residues. Germline CDR1 SEHNR, CDR2 FQNEAQ (reference sequence). The CDR3, as DNA: TGTGCCAGCAGCTCAGGGACGAACACTGAAGCTTTCTTT. It translates to CASSSGTNTEAFF.

The chain uses TRBV19 and TRBJ2-4, with no clear D. Germline V gene sequence: CDR1 LNHDA, CDR2 SQIVND (reference sequence). This CDR3 contains 14 residues. V lost 1 base, J lost 8 bases, and 12 bases lay in between. CDR3 amino acids: CASSIGHQSDIQYF. DNA for the CDR3: TGTGCCAGTAGTATAGGACACCAATCAGACATTCAGTACTTC.

The chain is built from TRBV30 and TRBJ2-1; D uncertain. The ends were cut back, 4 bases at V and 7 bases at J, with 8 bases in the middle. The CDR3 runs 11 residues. Germline V gene sequence: CDR1 GTSNPN, CDR2 SVGIG (reference sequence). The CDR3 region has the DNA TGTGCCTGGAAAGATTGGAATGAGCAGTTCTTC. The encoded protein is CAWKDWNEQFF.

The chain links TRBV4-1 to TRBJ2-5, with TRBD1 matching 7 bases. The CDR3 sequence is 15 residues long. J gave up 7 bases and V 1 base, and 9 bases lay outside the gene matches. CDR1 MGHRA and CDR2 YSYEKL come from the germline V gene. The DNA of the CDR3 is TGCGCCAGCAGCCAAGTTTGGGACAGCGCCGGGACCCAGTACTTC. It encodes CASSQVWDSAGTQYF.

CDR3 coding DNA: TGTGCCAGCTCACCTCCACAGGAAAATTCACCCCTCCACTTT. As protein: CASSPPQENSPLHF. The rearrangement uses TRBV18 and TRBJ1-6; D is possibly TRBD1 (5 bases). This CDR3 spans 14 amino acids. V gave up 3 bases and J gave up 7 bases, with 10 bases separating them. Germline V CDR1 and CDR2: KGHSH, LQKENI.

V is TRBV30 and J is TRBJ2-7; no clear D gene. With 2 bases removed from V and 3 bases from J, the gap between germline ends came to 5 bases. Germline V lookup: CDR1 GTSNPN, CDR2 SVGIG (reference sequence). The CDR3 loop spans 11 amino acids. The chain's CDR3 is CAWSRSYEQYF. CDR3 coding DNA: TGTGCCTGGAGTAGAAGCTACGAGCAGTACTTC.

The chain uses TRBV5-6 and TRBJ2-6, with 7 bases that match TRBD1. V dropped 0 bases and J dropped 4; count of bases not matched to a gene: 13. Germline lookup yields CDR1 SGHDT and CDR2 YYEEEE. The CDR3 is made up of 19 amino acids. The CDR3 here is CASSLGTGQYSPGANVLTF. The DNA of the CDR3 is TGTGCCAGCAGCTTGGGAACGGGACAGTACTCTCCCGGGGCCAACGTCCTGACTTTC. The full variable domain, its missing parts supplied by reference TRBV5-6 and TRBJ2-6, is DAGVTQSPTHLIKTRGQQVTLRCSPKSGHDTVSWYQQALGQGPQFIFQYYEEEERQRGNFPDRFSGHQFPNYSSELNVNALLLGDSALYLCASSLGTGQYSPGANVLTFGAGSRLTVL.

The chain combines TRBV29-1 with TRBJ2-7; no clear D gene. V gave up 0 bases and J gave up 7 bases, with 10 bases separating them. This CDR3 is built from 12 residues. Germline V CDR1 and CDR2: SQVTM, ANQGSEA. The CDR3 DNA reads as TGCAGCGTTGAAGAGGTGGGTCGTGAGCAGTACTTC. Residues: CSVEEVGREQYF.

The chain joins TRBV5-6 to TRBJ1-2; 11 positions match TRBD1. Germline CDR1 and CDR2: SGHDT and YYEEEE. J lost 6 bases, V lost 4 bases, and 5 bases had no gene match. The CDR3 covers 14 residues. DNA for the CDR3: TGTGCCAGCAGCCCATGGACAGGGGGCCATGGCTACACCTTC. Its translation: CASSPWTGGHGYTF.

The chain links TRBV7-9 to TRBJ1-4; D remains ambiguous. Germline values: CDR1 SEHNR, CDR2 FQNEAQ (reference sequence). Between the trimmed V and J ends, which lost 5 bases and 3 bases, there was a span of 10 bases. CDR3 length equals 14 residues. This CDR3 is CASSRARANEKLFF. CDR3 nucleotide sequence: TGTGCCAGCAGCCGCGCACGTGCTAATGAAAAACTGTTTTTT.

The CDR3 here is CASSKTTGDSGANVLTF. The CDR3 nucleotides read TGTGCCAGCAGCAAGACCACCGGGGACTCTGGGGCCAACGTCCTGACTTTC. The V gene is TRBV5-5, the J gene TRBJ2-6, with D perhaps TRBD2 (5 bases). Between the trimmed V and J ends, which lost 4 bases and 0 bases, there was a span of 14 bases. CDR3 size: 17 residues. Germline lookup yields CDR1 SGHKS and CDR2 YYEKEE (reference sequence).

The chain links TRBV6-6 to TRBJ2-2; 8 bases agree with TRBD2. Losses at the gene ends were 5 bases for V and 1 base for J; bases not matched to a gene: 6. Germline V gives CDR1 MNHNY, CDR2 SVGAGI (reference sequence). The CDR3 has 16 amino acids. The CDR3 region is CASSPLAVGNTGELFF. CDR3 in DNA: TGTGCCAGCAGTCCACTAGCGGTTGGGAACACCGGGGAGCTGTTTTTT.

V is TRBV14 and J is TRBJ2-1; D may be TRBD2 (6 bases). This CDR3 contains 13 residues. Germline CDR1 and CDR2: SGHDN and FVKESK. V lost 4 bases and J 12 bases, leaving 16 bases between the germline ends. The CDR3: CASSPSGWGTQFF. The CDR3 DNA reads as TGTGCCAGCAGCCCGAGCGGGTGGGGGACGCAGTTCTTC.

The J gene is TRBJ2-2, the V gene TRBV19; the D is unclear. Germline V gene sequence: CDR1 LNHDA, CDR2 SQIVND (reference sequence). V was trimmed by 3 bases and J by 6 bases, leaving 5 bases between them. The CDR3 sequence is 12 residues long. In DNA form, the CDR3 reads TGTGCCAGTAGTATGGCGGCCGGGGAGCTGTTTTTT. Amino acid sequence: CASSMAAGELFF.

This rearrangement joins TRBV27 to TRBJ2-7, with D possibly TRBD2 on 5 matching bases. The CDR3 spans 13 residues. Germline V gene data show CDR1 as MNHEY and CDR2 as SMNVEV (reference sequence). With 9 bases removed from V and 3 bases from J, the gap between germline ends came to 15 bases. DNA of the CDR3: TGTGCCAGTAGGAGGAGAGGGAACTACGAGCAGTACTTC. Its protein is CASRRRGNYEQYF.

The chain employs TRBV5-4 and TRBJ2-1; D unclear. This CDR3 comprises 13 residues. Looked up from germline, CDR1 is SGHNT and CDR2 is YYREEE (reference sequence). The ends were cut back, 0 bases at V and 8 bases at J, with 9 bases in the middle. CDR3 coding DNA: TGTGCCAGCAGCTTGGTGGGGTCGGATGAGCAGTTCTTC. Its translation is CASSLVGSDEQFF.

The CDR3 is CASTTVGDGPLHF. CDR3 coding DNA: TGTGCCAGCACCACAGTAGGGGACGGGCCCCTCCACTTT. The V call is TRBV6-5, the J call TRBJ1-6; TRBD1 might be the D (5 bases). Trimming cost V 7 bases and J 13 bases, with 17 bases left between them. The CDR3 contains 13 residues. The germline V gene encodes CDR1 MNHEY and CDR2 SVGAGI.